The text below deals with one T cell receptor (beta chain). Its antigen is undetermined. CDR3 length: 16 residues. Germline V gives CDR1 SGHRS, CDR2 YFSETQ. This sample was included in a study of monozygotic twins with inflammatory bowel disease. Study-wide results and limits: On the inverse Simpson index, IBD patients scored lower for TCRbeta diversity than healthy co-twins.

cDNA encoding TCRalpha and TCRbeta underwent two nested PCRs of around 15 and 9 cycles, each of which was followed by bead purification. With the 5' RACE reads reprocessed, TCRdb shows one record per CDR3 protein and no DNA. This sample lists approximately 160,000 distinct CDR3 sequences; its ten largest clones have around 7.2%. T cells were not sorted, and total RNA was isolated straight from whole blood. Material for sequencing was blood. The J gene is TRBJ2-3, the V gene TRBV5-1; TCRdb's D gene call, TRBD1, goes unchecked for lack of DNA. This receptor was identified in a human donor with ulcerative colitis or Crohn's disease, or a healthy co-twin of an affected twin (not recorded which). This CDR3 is CASSLEPTLGTDTQYF.